Listed below are T cell receptor beta chains from one sample, sequenced in a study of T cell clones after liver transplantation. Only in-frame clones appear in the TCRdb table, and some are missing; sequencing was by immunoSEQ multiplex PCR. This table has tens of thousands of clones, around four fifths appearing once. The input for sequencing was CD4+ T cells from blood, taken at the 22-month timepoint. The receptors come from a human patient who received a liver transplant. T cells may partly derive from the graft donor. The CDR3 runs from the conserved cysteine through the conserved F or W.

j_call v_call cdr3_aa
TRBJ1-1 TRBV7-9 CASTRTGVITEAFF
TRBJ2-2 TRBV5-1 CASSLDSSNTGELFF
TRBJ2-3 TRBV15 CATSKGGEADTQYF
TRBJ1-2 TRBV4-3 CASSQDIGDAYGYTF
TRBJ2-7 TRBV4-3 CASSQELSEAYEQYF
TRBJ2-3 TRBV7-9 CASSLWGDTQYF
TRBJ2-4 TRBV11-2 CASSLVVLGSSTKNIQYF
TRBJ1-1 TRBV27 CASRQGRTEAFF
TRBJ2-2 TRBV6-4 CASKGQVWDGELFF
TRBJ2-3 TRBV9 CASSGGQGARTDTQYF
TRBJ2-1 TRBV5-5 CASSLARELQLVQFF
TRBJ2-7 TRBV7-9 CASSLARGEQYF
TRBJ1-2 TRBV6-5 CASRGTGALDGYTF
TRBJ2-5 TRBV5-6 CASGGRETQYF
TRBJ2-1 TRBV5-1 CASHAGGGAGEQFF
TRBJ1-1 TRBV18 CASSPNSNTEAFF
TRBJ1-3 TRBV29-1 CSVGEGQPGNTIYF
TRBJ2-7 TRBV19 CASRRGTGQGAYEQYF
TRBJ2-3 TRBV29-1 CSVLPSDRGLTDTQYF
TRBJ1-6 TRBV15 CATSRSGNNSPLHF
TRBJ1-4 TRBV5-3 CARSEDRGGHFTNEKLFF
TRBJ2-1 TRBV27 CASSLTGRASGYNEQFF
TRBJ1-1 TRBV6-5 CASSQGASNTEAFF
TRBJ2-4 TRBV2 CASVGGNIQYF
TRBJ2-2 TRBV7-3 CASSFGQNGELFF
TRBJ2-7 TRBV2 CASKTTVGGYEQYF
TRBJ1-1 TRBV11-3 CASSLGRGPTEAFF
TRBJ2-2 TRBV7-3 CASSSGAGANTGELFF
TRBJ2-5 TRBV7-2 CASSPNRLTETQYF
TRBJ2-3 TRBV2 CASSGTGGKDTQYF
TRBJ2-1 TRBV5-6 CASSLYVGPGHMSNNEQFF
TRBJ1-2 TRBV12-5 CASGLGVSGYTF
TRBJ2-4 TRBV2 CASSPSTSGYIQYF
TRBJ2-2 TRBV19 CASSMGSTGELFF
TRBJ2-5 TRBV7-2 CASSWAGQETQYF
TRBJ2-3 TRBV6-1 CASSGLRSDTQYF
TRBJ2-7 TRBV14 CASSPTGTGVGEQYF
TRBJ2-1 TRBV11-2 CASSLEQGGQFF
TRBJ2-5 TRBV7-2 CASSLDRGQGETQYF
TRBJ1-1 TRBV19 CASSRQGDTEAFF
TRBJ2-3 TRBV7-2 CASSISGGAVDTQYF
TRBJ1-2 TRBV18 CASSGTANYGYTF
TRBJ2-5 TRBV4-1 CASSQDPSSGGPGTQYF
TRBJ2-7 TRBV30 CAWSLAGVPLEQYF
TRBJ2-5 TRBV28 CASSPHSVGETQYF
TRBJ1-5 TRBV15 CATSWGQDHNQPQHF
TRBJ1-4 TRBV7-2 CASRNSLRSNEKLFF
TRBJ2-7 TRBV4-2 CASSQDMVTGAYEQYF
TRBJ1-5 TRBV27 CASSRDREFQPQHF
TRBJ2-3 TRBV5-4 CASSLSGTQYF
TRBJ2-6 TRBV9 CASSQHDSGANVLTF
TRBJ1-5 TRBV18 CASSPGLVNQPQHF
TRBJ2-7 TRBV11-3 CASSPRKNSYEQYF